This T cell receptor (beta chain) was identified during a study of CD8+ T cells in alopecia areata. Overall study findings and caveats: Unlike in mice, where it was clearer, TCR sharing across patients was less clear, possibly HLA-related.

Germline-derived CDR1 and CDR2 are SEHNR and FQNEAQ (reference sequence). V lost 4 bases to trimming and J lost 1 base, with 7 bases between them. The CDR3 extends over 14 amino acids. The sample's treatment: oral pan-JAK inhibitor, 5-10 mg twice daily. In regard to this clone: Its antigen is not identified.

Extracted from the samples, RNA was reverse transcribed into cDNA to serve as the sequencing template. TCRdb's copy holds only in-frame clones and misses some; the assay was immunoSEQ multiplex PCR. This sample has 110,000 to 150,000 clones, with 50% to 65% found just once. This TCR was sampled from a human donor with alopecia areata. The input for sequencing was CD8+ T cells sorted from blood, taken at week 4, from a patient treated with tofacitinib. V gene TRBV7-9 combines with J gene TRBJ2-2; D perhaps matches TRBD2 (5 bases). Here the CDR3 DNA reads TGTGCCAGCAGCTATGCGGGGAACACCGGGGAGCTGTTTTTT. Protein sequence: CASSYAGNTGELFF.